The clone carrying this T cell receptor (beta chain) has a handful of counts. HTBI primers from iRepertoire and Arm-PCR of CDR3 regions yielded the TCR beta libraries. TCRdb fed the multiplex PCR reads into MiXCR, producing one record per CDR3 protein. The sample includes around 430,000 distinct CDR3 sequences, 20% to 25% seen only once; the top ten take 10% to 15%. The entry originates in a study of regulatory T cells in long-lasting Graves disease. Time point in this sample: persistent/refractory GD, antithyroid drugs over 5 years with positive TRAb. After RNA was extracted from PBMCs, the TCR library was made from it. This receptor was taken from a female donor with Graves disease. The specimen was peripheral blood mononuclear cells (PBMCs), collected when the disease was refractory, from a patient treated with antithyroid drugs.

The CDR3 protein is CASSGREAANTGELFF. CDR3 nucleotides: TGTGCCAGCAGTGGACGGGAAGCGGCGAACACCGGGGAGCTGTTTTTT. The chain employs TRBV2 and TRBJ2-2; weak D call: TRBD2 (5 bases). Per germline, CDR1 SNHLY and CDR2 FYNNEI. The V and J ends lost 4 bases and 0 bases respectively, with 12 bases between them. This CDR3 spans 16 amino acids.